The source of this T cell receptor beta chain is a study of Tregs in tolerant kidney transplant recipients. Study-level results: Findings come from small patient numbers and require larger validation. Tregs expanded with activated donor B cells seemed most donor-specific.

Method: immunoSEQ multiplex PCR; TCRdb's copy keeps in-frame clones and lacks some. The table has roughly 64,000 clones, 95% to 98% seen once. About this clone: Antigen unknown.

Germline assignment: CDR1 SGHAT and CDR2 FQNNGV. The CDR3 totals 16 residues. Deletions cut 5 bases from V and 2 bases from J, with 15 bases between. The specimen comprised Tregs from blood, sampled before the transplant. This sequence joins TRBV11-2 and TRBJ2-2, with D maybe TRBD2 (6 bases). This receptor was taken from a human donor who received a combined kidney and bone marrow transplant. The CDR3 nucleotides read TGTGCCAGCAGCATATTGGGGACTGATAACACCGGGGAGCTGTTTTTT. Protein product: CASSILGTDNTGELFF.